The 24 T cell receptor beta chains presented below share a single source sample, sequenced in a study of T-cell memory formation after mild COVID-19. Each CDR3 protein is one row after TCRdb ran MiXCR on the 5' RACE reads. The table lists some 450,000 distinct CDR3 sequences, about 19% of them singletons. The sequenced sample was PBMCs or a T cell subset sorted from them (not recorded which). The receptors derive from an adult woman who had mild COVID-19 (a few samples of this study predate the infection). Cell type and time point are not known.

J is TRBJ2-7 and V is TRBV7-8, with D uncertain. Trimming left V 4 bases short and J 0 bases short, with 19 bases between. Germline V gene lookup returns CDR1 SGHVS and CDR2 FQNEAQ. The CDR3 contains 17 residues. This chain's CDR3 is CASSSDEAYLSSYEQYF. DNA for the CDR3: TGTGCCAGCAGCTCTGACGAGGCATACCTTAGCTCCTACGAGCAGTACTTC.

This chain joins TRBV7-2 and TRBJ1-2; 9 bases are shared with TRBD1. The germline V gene has CDR1 SGHTA and CDR2 FQGNSA. Losses at the gene ends were 5 bases for V and 8 bases for J; bases not matched to a gene: 12. The CDR3 totals 15 residues. The CDR3 spells CASSAPGTGKGGYTF. CDR3 DNA: TGTGCCAGCAGCGCCCCCGGGACAGGGAAAGGCGGCTACACCTTC.

The chain uses TRBV5-1 and TRBJ1-5, with D possibly being TRBD1 (5 bases). Germline CDR1 and CDR2: SGHRS and YFSETQ. The CDR3 runs 15 residues. Trimming stripped 4 bases from V and 3 bases from J, with 14 bases between. The CDR3 is CASSPSDRTNQPQHF. CDR3 bases: TGCGCCAGCAGCCCGTCTGACAGAACCAATCAGCCCCAGCATTTT.

This clonotype was seen only once. The rearrangement links TRBV4-3 to TRBJ1-1; a weak D match, TRBD1 (6 bases). This CDR3 contains 13 residues. Trimming left V 4 bases short and J 8 bases short, with 14 bases between. The germline V gene has CDR1 LGHNA and CDR2 YSLEER. Written as DNA, the CDR3 is TGCGCCAGCAGCCCAATACAGGGTGTGGAAGCTTTCTTT. Its translation: CASSPIQGVEAFF.

The chain carries TRBV10-3 and TRBJ2-7; 9 nucleotides align to TRBD1. V dropped 3 bases and J dropped 4; count of bases not matched to a gene: 10. Germline V gene data show CDR1 as ENHRY and CDR2 as SYGVKD. This CDR3 comprises 16 residues. The CDR3 region is CAISEMAQGARYEQYF. CDR3 bases: TGTGCCATCAGTGAAATGGCACAGGGGGCAAGGTACGAGCAGTACTTC.

The chain has TRBV6-5 and TRBJ2-1, with 11 positions matching TRBD2. The CDR3 is 16 residues long. Germline CDR1 reads MNHEY; CDR2 reads SVGAGI. Trimming removed 1 base from V and 5 bases from J; junction bases left unmatched: 4. The CDR3 loop reads CASSYLTSGNHNEQFF. CDR3 nucleotides: TGTGCCAGCAGTTACTTGACTAGCGGGAACCACAATGAGCAGTTCTTC.

This chain connects TRBV7-9 to TRBJ2-7, with 10 positions matching TRBD2. The CDR3 spans 16 residues. Germline trimming cut 5 bases from V and 0 bases from J; bases unmatched to any gene: 7. From germline, CDR1 is SEHNR and CDR2 FQNEAQ (reference sequence). In DNA, the CDR3 is TGTGCCAGCAGCCCGGGGACTAGCGCGGTCTCCTACGAGCAGTACTTC. Encoded protein: CASSPGTSAVSYEQYF.

This sequence joins TRBV4-1 and TRBJ2-3; 7 bases match TRBD2. Germline V lookup: CDR1 MGHRA, CDR2 YSYEKL. The CDR3 totals 16 residues. V was pared by 11 bases and J by 0 bases, with 14 bases of the junction left unmatched. The CDR3 here is CASRGMGAGSTDTQYF. DNA of the CDR3: TGCGCCTCCCGGGGTATGGGAGCGGGAAGCACAGATACGCAGTATTTT.

This chain joins TRBV5-6 and TRBJ2-7; D uncertain. The CDR3 spans 16 residues. Germline loops: CDR1 SGHDT, CDR2 YYEEEE. The ends were cut back, 0 bases at V and 6 bases at J, with 19 bases in the middle. CDR3 in amino acids: CASSLVGAKLPGEQYF. The CDR3 nucleotides read TGTGCCAGCAGCTTGGTTGGAGCGAAACTCCCAGGCGAGCAGTACTTC.

V is TRBV12-3 or TRBV12-4 and J is TRBJ1-4, with D perhaps matching TRBD1 (6 bases). Trimming pared 4 bases from V and 5 bases from J, leaving 14 bases between. The CDR3 has 15 residues. The CDR3 loop is CASSSRGGINEKLFF. CDR3 nucleotide sequence: TGTGCCAGCAGTTCCCGGGGGGGCATAAATGAAAAACTGTTTTTT.

The table lists this clonotype with many counts. The V and J genes are TRBV12-3 or TRBV12-4 and TRBJ2-2; possibly TRBD1 for D (6 bases). V dropped 6 bases and J dropped 3 bases, with 14 bases sitting between them. The CDR3 is 15 amino acids. CDR3 sequence reads: CASSRDRTDTGELFF. The CDR3 nucleotides read TGTGCCAGCAGCAGAGACAGGACTGACACCGGGGAGCTGTTTTTT.

This clonotype was found a few times. This chain uses TRBV4-3 with TRBJ2-2; D is possibly TRBD2 (5 bases). The CDR3 consists of 15 residues. Deletions cut 2 bases from V and 4 bases from J, with 11 bases between. Germline V CDR1 and CDR2: LGHNA, YSLEER. CDR3 sequence reads: CASSQREMGTGELFF. In DNA form, the CDR3 reads TGCGCCAGCAGCCAAAGGGAGATGGGCACCGGGGAGCTGTTTTTT.

This clonotype appeared a few times. V is TRBV7-6 and J is TRBJ1-5, with D perhaps matching TRBD1 (6 bases). This CDR3 has 13 residues. Germline V gene sequence: CDR1 SGHVS, CDR2 FNYEAQ. V dropped 5 bases and J dropped 7 bases, with 12 bases sitting between them. The CDR3 bases are TGTGCCAGCAGCCAGAACAGGGAACAGCCCCAGCATTTT. Protein sequence: CASSQNREQPQHF.

This sequence joins TRBV20-1 and TRBJ1-2; 9 nucleotides agree with TRBD1. Germline values: CDR1 DFQATT, CDR2 SNEGSKA (reference sequence). J lost 7 bases, V lost 2 bases, and 8 bases had no gene match. The CDR3 has 14 amino acids. The DNA of the CDR3 is TGCAGTGCTAGAAACACAGGGGGCTTAGGTGGCTACACCTTC. Translated, it gives CSARNTGGLGGYTF.

The sample holds a few counts of this clonotype. This sequence joins TRBV27 and TRBJ2-2; unclear D gene. Per the germline V gene, CDR1 is MNHEY and CDR2 is SMNVEV (reference sequence). Between the trimmed V and J ends, which lost 5 bases and 1 base, there was a span of 14 bases. This CDR3 has 16 residues. The CDR3 spells CASSAPLKRNTGELFF. The CDR3 bases are TGTGCCAGCAGTGCCCCTCTGAAGAGGAACACCGGGGAGCTGTTTTTT.

The gene calls are TRBV11-3 and TRBJ2-4, with 12 bases that match TRBD2. Losses at the gene ends were 2 bases for V and 5 bases for J; bases not matched to a gene: 7. The CDR3 contains 17 residues. CDR1 is SGHNT and CDR2 is YENEEA in the germline V gene. The CDR3 here is CASSLRPSGRGENIQYF. The CDR3 DNA follows: TGTGCCAGCAGCTTACGACCTAGCGGGAGGGGGGAAAACATTCAGTACTTC.

The chain employs TRBV21-1 and TRBJ2-3; the D call in the table, TRBD1, was not verified against the DNA. TRBV21-1 is described as a pseudogene. The CDR3 has 16 residues. The CDR3, as DNA: TGTGCCAGCAGATACTCGTGGGGGTTAAGGACAGATACGCAGTATTTT. Protein sequence: CASRYSWGLRTDTQYF.

Written as DNA, the CDR3 is TGTGCCACCAGTGATTTGAGTTCCGGGAGGGGTAACACCGGGGAGCTGTTTTTT. This codes for CATSDLSSGRGNTGELFF. The V gene is TRBV24-1, the J gene TRBJ2-2, with 8 bases that match TRBD2. CDR1 and CDR2 from the germline V gene are KGHDR and SFDVKD. V trimming: 0 bases; J trimming: 2 bases; junction bases outside the gene matches: 7. This CDR3 has 18 residues.

Only a few counts were recorded for this clonotype. The rearrangement links TRBV4-3 to TRBJ2-1, with 13 positions matching TRBD2. Germline V CDR1 and CDR2: LGHNA, YSLEER. V dropped 4 bases and J dropped 4; count of bases not matched to a gene: 4. This CDR3 region has 16 residues. The CDR3, as DNA: TGCGCCAGCAGCCGAGGGACTAGCGGGATATACAATGAGCAGTTCTTC. Amino acid sequence: CASSRGTSGIYNEQFF.

This clonotype was detected a few times. The rearrangement links TRBV30 to TRBJ1-1; no clear D. Germline V gene sequence: CDR1 GTSNPN, CDR2 SVGIG (reference sequence). The CDR3 contains 12 residues. V was pared by 1 base and J by 11 bases, with 14 bases between. In DNA form, the CDR3 reads TGTGCCTGGAGTGGAAACTCCCGGACGGCTTTCTTT. It specifies CAWSGNSRTAFF.

This clonotype was seen a few times. The chain links TRBV10-3 to TRBJ1-2; unclear D gene. The CDR3 runs to 17 residues. V was shortened by 2 bases and J by 0 bases, with 16 bases between the two germline ends. CDR1 is ENHRY and CDR2 is SYGVKD in the germline V gene. In DNA form, the CDR3 reads TGTGCCATCAGTGAGCCCGCGATGAGGGCTTCTAACTATGGCTACACCTTC. Protein sequence: CAISEPAMRASNYGYTF.

The rearrangement links TRBV12-3 or TRBV12-4 to TRBJ2-3; 10 bases line up with TRBD2. The V segment lost 6 bases and the J segment 2 bases; nucleotides outside the gene matches: 5. There are 15 residues in the CDR3. The CDR3 sequence: CASRHSGGHTDTQYF. The CDR3 region has the DNA TGTGCCAGCAGACATAGCGGGGGGCACACAGATACGCAGTATTTT.

This clonotype has more than one count but fewer than ten. V usage is TRBV5-1 and J usage is TRBJ2-3; D gene uncertain. V shed 1 base and J shed 6 bases, with 9 bases lying between them. This CDR3 has 13 amino acids. Germline loops: CDR1 SGHRS, CDR2 YFSETQ. CDR3 region: CASSLHGQDTQYF. Here the CDR3 DNA reads TGCGCCAGCAGCTTGCATGGTCAGGATACGCAGTATTTT. The full variable domain, completed using reference TRBV5-1 and TRBJ2-3, is KAGVTQTPRYLIKTRGQQVTLSCSPISGHRSVSWYQQTPGQGLQFLFEYFSETQRNKGNFPGRFSGRQFSNSRSEMNVSTLELGDSALYLCASSLHGQDTQYFGPGTRLTVL.

The table lists this clonotype with a few counts. The J gene is TRBJ2-5, the V gene TRBV24-1; tentatively, D is TRBD1 (5 bases). V lost 1 base and J lost 3, with 14 bases in between. The CDR3 has 16 amino acids. The germline V gene encodes CDR1 KGHDR and CDR2 SFDVKD. In nucleotides, the CDR3 is TGTGCCACCAGTGATTTCGTTACAGGCTCGAAAGAGACCCAGTACTTC. Amino acid sequence: CATSDFVTGSKETQYF.